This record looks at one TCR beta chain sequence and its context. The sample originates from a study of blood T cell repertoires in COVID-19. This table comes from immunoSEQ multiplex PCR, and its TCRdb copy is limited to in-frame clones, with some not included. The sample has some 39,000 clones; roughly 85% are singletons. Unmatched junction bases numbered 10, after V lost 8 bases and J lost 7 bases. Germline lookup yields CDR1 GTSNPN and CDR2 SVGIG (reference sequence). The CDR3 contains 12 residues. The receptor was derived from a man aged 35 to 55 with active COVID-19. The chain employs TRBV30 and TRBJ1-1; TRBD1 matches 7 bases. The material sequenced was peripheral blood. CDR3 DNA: TGTGCCGGGGCGGGACAGACCTATGAAGCTTTCTTT. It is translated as CAGAGQTYEAFF.